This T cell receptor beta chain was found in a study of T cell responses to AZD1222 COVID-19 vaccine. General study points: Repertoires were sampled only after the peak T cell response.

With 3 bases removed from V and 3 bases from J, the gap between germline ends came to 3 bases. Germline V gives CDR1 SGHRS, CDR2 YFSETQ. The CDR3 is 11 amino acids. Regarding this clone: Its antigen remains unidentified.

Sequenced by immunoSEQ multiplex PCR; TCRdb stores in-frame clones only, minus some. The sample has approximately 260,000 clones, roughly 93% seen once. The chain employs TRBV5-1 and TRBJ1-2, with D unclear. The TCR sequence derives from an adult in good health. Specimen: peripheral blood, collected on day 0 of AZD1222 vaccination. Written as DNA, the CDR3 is TGCGCCAGCAGCTCCGACTATGGCTACACCTTC. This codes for CASSSDYGYTF.